Below, 16 T cell receptor beta chains from the same sample are listed, as sequenced in a study of CD8 T cells in ankylosing spondylitis. One entry per CDR3 protein, called by TCRdb with MiXCR from the 5' RACE reads. This sample has around 130,000 distinct CDR3 sequences; roughly 13% occur once, and the top ten carry almost 3%. Material for sequencing was blood, either unsorted or a sorted T cell fraction (not recorded which). Receptors originate from a female donor with ankylosing spondylitis or in good health (not recorded which).

In this sample, this clonotype turned up many times. This chain uses TRBV6-1 with TRBJ1-5; tentatively, D is TRBD1 (5 bases). Germline CDR1 and CDR2: MNHNS and SASEGT. This CDR3 has 15 amino acids. V dropped 4 bases and J dropped 1 base, with 11 bases sitting between them. CDR3 in amino acids: CASSGQFRSNQPQHF. The DNA for the CDR3 is TGTGCCAGCAGTGGACAGTTCCGGAGCAATCAGCCCCAGCATTTT.

The CDR3 here is CASSVTGGSFPLQETQYF. CDR3 sequence (DNA): TGTGCCAGCAGCGTTACAGGGGGCAGCTTCCCCCTTCAAGAGACCCAGTACTTC. V and J are TRBV9 and TRBJ2-5; 9 bases are a match to TRBD1. With 2 bases clipped from V and 2 bases from J, the junction kept 13 bases outside the gene matches. Germline assignment: CDR1 SGDLS and CDR2 YYNGEE. The CDR3 covers 18 residues.

This chain connects TRBV5-5 to TRBJ1-1; D is undetermined. The V end was cut by 1 base, the J end by 6 bases, with 10 bases between. CDR1 is SGHKS and CDR2 is YYEKEE in the germline V gene (reference sequence). The CDR3 extends over 13 amino acids. This CDR3 reads CASSLLADPEAFF. CDR3 nucleotides: TGTGCCAGCAGCTTGTTGGCGGATCCTGAAGCTTTCTTT.

In DNA, the CDR3 is TGTGCCAGCTCACCTTGGATGAATGAGCAGTTCTTC. Translation: CASSPWMNEQFF. The rearrangement uses TRBV18 and TRBJ2-1; D is unclear. The CDR3 has 12 amino acids. The V end was cut by 3 bases, the J end by 7 bases, with 7 bases between. Germline V lookup: CDR1 KGHSH, CDR2 LQKENI.

This clonotype was counted a few times. The rearrangement uses TRBV20-1 and TRBJ2-2, with D possibly matching TRBD1 (7 bases). This CDR3 has 15 residues. CDR1 is DFQATT and CDR2 is SNEGSKA in the germline V gene (reference sequence). Deletions cut 6 bases from V and 5 bases from J, with 19 bases between. CDR3 amino acids: CSARRQGAGTGELFF. CDR3 in DNA: TGCAGTGCGCGTCGACAGGGAGCGGGTACCGGGGAGCTGTTTTTT.

This sequence joins TRBV9 and TRBJ2-2; TRBD1 aligns across 7 bases. With V trimmed by 3 bases and J by 2 bases, 7 bases remained unmatched. Germline lookup yields CDR1 SGDLS and CDR2 YYNGEE. This CDR3 has 16 amino acids. Here the CDR3 reads CASSEGTDRNTGELFF. The CDR3 nucleotides are TGTGCCAGCAGCGAGGGGACAGACAGAAACACCGGGGAGCTGTTTTTT. The complete variable domain, with remaining parts taken from reference TRBV9 and TRBJ2-2, reads DSGVTQTPKHLITATGQRVTLRCSPRSGDLSVYWYQQSLDQGLQFLIQYYNGEERAKGNILERFSAQQFPDLHSELNLSSLELGDSALYFCASSEGTDRNTGELFFGEGSRLTVL.

Many counts were recorded for this clonotype. CDR3 in DNA: TGCAGCGTGGGGACAGGGGGCTCTGGAAACACCATATATTTT. Encoded protein: CSVGTGGSGNTIYF. The chain carries TRBV29-1 and TRBJ1-3, with 11 bases fitting TRBD1. The CDR3 length is 14 residues. J gave up 0 bases and V 6 bases, and 1 base lay outside the gene matches. Germline CDR1 is SQVTM and CDR2 is ANQGSEA.

About this clonotype: A much larger clone lies one base from this, so it may be a read error. The chain links TRBV12-3 or TRBV12-4 to TRBJ2-1, with a weak D call TRBD2 (6 bases). The CDR3 is 15 amino acids. CDR3 protein: CASSLGTPSYNEQLF. CDR3 DNA sequence: TGTGCCAGCAGCCTCGGGACTCCCTCCTACAATGAGCAGTTATTC.

This clonotype was counted at least ten times. The gene calls are TRBV12-3 or TRBV12-4 and TRBJ2-7; D gene uncertain. V was pared by 10 bases and J by 1 base, with 14 bases between. The CDR3 has 13 residues. The CDR3 nucleotides read TGTGCCACCCTCGGCGCTGCATCCTACGAGCAGTACTTC. Its protein is CATLGAASYEQYF.

This chain connects TRBV6-2 or TRBV6-3 to TRBJ1-2; D might be TRBD1 (6 bases). This CDR3 region has 15 residues. Trimming took 6 bases from V and 0 from J, leaving 14 bases between them. From germline, CDR1 is MNHEY and CDR2 SVGEGT. The CDR3 protein is CASRCRQEANYGYTF. For the CDR3, the DNA is TGTGCCAGCAGATGCCGACAGGAAGCTAACTATGGCTACACCTTC.

This clonotype was counted at least ten times. This CDR3 is CASSARTDYNEQFF. The CDR3 nucleotides read TGCGCCAGCAGCGCCAGGACCGATTACAATGAGCAGTTCTTC. This chain joins TRBV5-1 and TRBJ2-1, with no clear D. The CDR3 loop spans 14 amino acids. Trimming removed 4 bases at V and 4 bases at J, with 12 bases between. Germline V gene data show CDR1 as SGHRS and CDR2 as YFSETQ.

This clonotype was seen repeatedly, ten times or more. The chain uses TRBV12-3 or TRBV12-4 and TRBJ2-2, with D maybe TRBD2 (7 bases). Trimming removed 6 bases at V and 5 bases at J, with 16 bases between. The CDR3 is 15 amino acids. CDR3 residues: CASSRRGAGTGELFF. DNA of the CDR3: TGTGCCAGCAGCCGCCGGGGGGCCGGTACCGGGGAGCTGTTTTTT.

As to this clonotype: This may be a read error: a much more frequent sequence differs by one nucleotide. The chain links TRBV10-3 to TRBJ1-6; D gene ambiguous. V was pared by 2 bases and J by 0 bases, with 8 bases between. Germline V gene sequence: CDR1 ENHRY, CDR2 SYGVKD. The CDR3 is 16 residues long. CDR3 residues: CAISEAPRSYNSPLHF. The CDR3 coding sequence is TGTGCCATCAGTGAGGCCCCGCGCTCCTATAATTCACCCCTCCACTTT.

CDR3 nucleotide sequence: TGTGCCACGATGGGGCAACTCACAGATACGCAGTATTTT. Protein: CATMGQLTDTQYF. V usage is TRBV12-3 or TRBV12-4 and J usage is TRBJ2-3, with D tentatively TRBD1 (5 bases). The CDR3 contains 13 residues. V dropped 10 bases and J dropped 2 bases, with 13 bases sitting between them.

This clonotype appeared many times. This sequence joins TRBV6-5 and TRBJ2-2; D ambiguous. Germline V lookup: CDR1 MNHEY, CDR2 SVGAGI. Trimming cost V 7 bases and J 6 bases, with 9 bases left between them. CDR3 length equals 12 residues. CDR3 DNA sequence: TGTGCCAGCAACTCCTATTCCGGGGAGCTGTTTTTT. Protein sequence: CASNSYSGELFF.

In this sample, this clonotype turned up many times. This CDR3 reads CSVVTKNIQYF. The CDR3 DNA reads as TGCAGCGTTGTAACCAAAAACATTCAGTACTTC. V gene TRBV29-1 combines with J gene TRBJ2-4; no clear D gene. This CDR3 contains 11 residues. Trimming removed 4 bases from V and 2 bases from J, with 3 bases in between. The V gene's germline CDR1 is SQVTM and CDR2 ANQGSEA.